This TCR beta chain derives from a study of T cell changes during pregnancy in multiple sclerosis. TCRdb's copy holds only in-frame clones and misses some; the assay was immunoSEQ multiplex PCR. There are around 30,000 clones in the sample; around nine tenths occur only once, and around 0.74% lies in the top ten. V was trimmed by 5 bases and J by 0 bases, leaving 5 bases between them. CDR3 length equals 13 residues. CDR1 MNHNY and CDR2 SVGAGI come from the germline V gene (reference sequence). The source is a female donor with multiple sclerosis, enrolled in a pregnancy study. The sequenced sample was CD4+ T cells from peripheral blood mononuclear cells, obtained in the first trimester of pregnancy. This chain connects TRBV6-6 to TRBJ1-3, with unresolved D. CDR3 in amino acids: CASSTSSGNTIYF. In DNA form, the CDR3 reads TGTGCCAGCAGTACGAGCTCTGGAAACACCATATATTTT.